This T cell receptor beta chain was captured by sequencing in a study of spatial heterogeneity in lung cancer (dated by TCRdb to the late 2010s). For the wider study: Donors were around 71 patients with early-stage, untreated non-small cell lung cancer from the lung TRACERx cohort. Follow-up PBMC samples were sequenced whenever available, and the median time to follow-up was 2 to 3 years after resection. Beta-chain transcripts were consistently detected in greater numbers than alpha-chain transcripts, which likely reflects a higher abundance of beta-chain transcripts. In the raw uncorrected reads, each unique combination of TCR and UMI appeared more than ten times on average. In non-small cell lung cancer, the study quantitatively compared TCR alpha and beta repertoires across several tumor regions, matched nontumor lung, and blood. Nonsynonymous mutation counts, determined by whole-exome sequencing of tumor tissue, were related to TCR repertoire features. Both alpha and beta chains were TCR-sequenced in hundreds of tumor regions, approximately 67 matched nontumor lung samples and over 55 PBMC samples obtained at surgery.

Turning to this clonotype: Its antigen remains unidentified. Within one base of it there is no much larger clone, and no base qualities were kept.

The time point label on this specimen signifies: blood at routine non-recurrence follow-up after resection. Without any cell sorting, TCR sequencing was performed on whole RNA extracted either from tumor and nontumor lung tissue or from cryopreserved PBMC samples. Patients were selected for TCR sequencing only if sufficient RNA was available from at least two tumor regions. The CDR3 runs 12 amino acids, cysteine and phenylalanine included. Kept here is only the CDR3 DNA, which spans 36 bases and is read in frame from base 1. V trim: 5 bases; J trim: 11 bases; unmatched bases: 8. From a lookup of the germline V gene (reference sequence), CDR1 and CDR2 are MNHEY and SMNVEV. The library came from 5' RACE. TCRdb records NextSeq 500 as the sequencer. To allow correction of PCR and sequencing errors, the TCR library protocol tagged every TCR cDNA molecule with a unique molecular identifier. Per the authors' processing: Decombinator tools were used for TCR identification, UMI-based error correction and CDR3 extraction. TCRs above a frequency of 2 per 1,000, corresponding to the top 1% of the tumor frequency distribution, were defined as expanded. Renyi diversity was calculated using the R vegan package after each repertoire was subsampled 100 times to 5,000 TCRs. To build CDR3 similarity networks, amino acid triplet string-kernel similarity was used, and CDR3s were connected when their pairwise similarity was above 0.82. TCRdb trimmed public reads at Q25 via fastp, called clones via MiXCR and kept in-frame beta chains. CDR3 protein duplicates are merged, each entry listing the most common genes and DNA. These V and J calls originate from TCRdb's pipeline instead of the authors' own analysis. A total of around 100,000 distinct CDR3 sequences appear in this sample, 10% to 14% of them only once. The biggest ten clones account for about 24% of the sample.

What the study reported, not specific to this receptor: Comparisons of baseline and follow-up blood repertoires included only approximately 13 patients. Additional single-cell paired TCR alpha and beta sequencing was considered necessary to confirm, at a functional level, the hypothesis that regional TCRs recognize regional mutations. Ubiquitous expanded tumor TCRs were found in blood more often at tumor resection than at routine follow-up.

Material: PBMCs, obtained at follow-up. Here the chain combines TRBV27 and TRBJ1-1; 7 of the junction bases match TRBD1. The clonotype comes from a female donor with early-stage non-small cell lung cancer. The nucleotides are TGTGCCAGCAGTATGACAGGGTCTGTTGCTTTCTTT. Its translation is CASSMTGSVAFF.